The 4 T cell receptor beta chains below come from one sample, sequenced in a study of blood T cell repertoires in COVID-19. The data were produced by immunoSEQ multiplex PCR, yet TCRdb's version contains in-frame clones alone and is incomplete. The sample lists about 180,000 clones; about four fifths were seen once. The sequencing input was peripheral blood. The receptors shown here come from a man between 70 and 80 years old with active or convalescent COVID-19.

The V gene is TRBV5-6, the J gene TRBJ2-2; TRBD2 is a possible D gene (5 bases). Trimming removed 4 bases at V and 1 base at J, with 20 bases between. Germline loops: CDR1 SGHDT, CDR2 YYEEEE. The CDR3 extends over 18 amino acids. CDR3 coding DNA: TGTGCCAGCAGCCCACCACGTTTCCGGGAAGAGAACACCGGGGAGCTGTTTTTT. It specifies CASSPPRFREENTGELFF.

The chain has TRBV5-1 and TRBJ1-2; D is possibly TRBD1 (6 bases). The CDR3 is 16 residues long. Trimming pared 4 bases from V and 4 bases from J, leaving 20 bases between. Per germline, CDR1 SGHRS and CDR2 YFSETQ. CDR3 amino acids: CASSNPKNREIYGYTF. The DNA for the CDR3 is TGCGCCAGCAGCAATCCCAAAAACAGGGAAATCTATGGCTACACCTTC. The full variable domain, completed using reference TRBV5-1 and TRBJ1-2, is KAGVTQTPRYLIKTRGQQVTLSCSPISGHRSVSWYQQTPGQGLQFLFEYFSETQRNKGNFPGRFSGRQFSNSRSEMNVSTLELGDSALYLCASSNPKNREIYGYTFGSGTRLTVV.

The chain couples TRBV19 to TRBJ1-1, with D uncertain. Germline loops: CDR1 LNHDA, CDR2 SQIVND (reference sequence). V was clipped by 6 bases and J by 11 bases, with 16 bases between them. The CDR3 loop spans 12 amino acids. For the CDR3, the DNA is TGTGCCAGTAGGAGGGTTCCTAACCCGGCTTTCTTT. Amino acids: CASRRVPNPAFF.

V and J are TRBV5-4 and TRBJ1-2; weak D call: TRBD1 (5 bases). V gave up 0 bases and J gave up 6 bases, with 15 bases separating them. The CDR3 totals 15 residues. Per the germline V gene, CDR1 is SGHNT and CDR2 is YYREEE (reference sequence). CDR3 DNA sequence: TGTGCCAGCAGCTTGGGTGCCAGGGAGGGTAATGGCTACACCTTC. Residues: CASSLGAREGNGYTF.